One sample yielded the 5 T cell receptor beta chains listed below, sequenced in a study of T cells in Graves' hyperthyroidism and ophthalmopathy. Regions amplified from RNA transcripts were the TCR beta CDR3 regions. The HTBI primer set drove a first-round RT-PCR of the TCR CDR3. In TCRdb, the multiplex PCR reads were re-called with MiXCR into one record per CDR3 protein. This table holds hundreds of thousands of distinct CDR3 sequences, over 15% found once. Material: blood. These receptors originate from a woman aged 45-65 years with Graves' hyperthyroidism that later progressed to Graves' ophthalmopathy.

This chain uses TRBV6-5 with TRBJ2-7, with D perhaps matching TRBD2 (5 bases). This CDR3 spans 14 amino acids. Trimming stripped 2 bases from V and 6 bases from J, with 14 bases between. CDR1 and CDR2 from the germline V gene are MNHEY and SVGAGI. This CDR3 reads CASSYTGMGSEQYF. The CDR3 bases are TGTGCCAGCAGTTACACGGGTATGGGGAGCGAGCAGTACTTC.

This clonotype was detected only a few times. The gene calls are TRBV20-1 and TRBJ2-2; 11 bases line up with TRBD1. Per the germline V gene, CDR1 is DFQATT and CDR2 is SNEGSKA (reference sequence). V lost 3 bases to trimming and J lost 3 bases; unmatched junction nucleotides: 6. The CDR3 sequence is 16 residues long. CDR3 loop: CSASDRDRGYTGELFF. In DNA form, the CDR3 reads TGCAGTGCTAGCGACCGGGACAGGGGGTACACCGGGGAGCTGTTTTTT.

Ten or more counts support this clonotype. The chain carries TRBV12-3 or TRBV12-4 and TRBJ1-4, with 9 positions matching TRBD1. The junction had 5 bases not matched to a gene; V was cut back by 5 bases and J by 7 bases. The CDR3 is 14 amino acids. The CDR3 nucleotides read TGTGCCAGCAGTAGGACAGGGGAAGGTGAAAAACTGTTTTTT. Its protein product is CASSRTGEGEKLFF.

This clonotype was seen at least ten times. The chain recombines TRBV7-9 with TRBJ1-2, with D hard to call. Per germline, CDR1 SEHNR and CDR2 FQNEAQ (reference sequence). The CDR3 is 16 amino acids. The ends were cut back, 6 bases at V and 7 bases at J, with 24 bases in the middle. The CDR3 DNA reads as TGTGCCAGCAGTCGAGAGAGACCCTCAGGCAGTGGTGGCTACACCTTC. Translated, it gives CASSRERPSGSGGYTF.

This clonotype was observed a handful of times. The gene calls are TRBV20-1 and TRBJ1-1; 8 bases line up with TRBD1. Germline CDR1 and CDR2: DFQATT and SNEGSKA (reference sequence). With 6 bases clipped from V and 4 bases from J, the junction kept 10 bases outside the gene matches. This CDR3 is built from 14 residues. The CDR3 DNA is TGCAGTGCGCCAAGACAGGGGTTGAGCACTGAAGCTTTCTTT. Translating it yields CSAPRQGLSTEAFF.